These 22 T cell receptor beta chains were sequenced from one sample in a study of blood T cell repertoires in COVID-19 (dated by TCRdb to about 2020). The method was the immunoSEQ multiplex PCR assay. Sourced from immuneACCESS, this table was stored by TCRdb with only in-frame sequences that have V and J called. A share of the clones is absent; for the studies checked, an unresolved V gene accounts for under half, and the remainder has no known explanation. The sample yields about 400,000 clones; roughly 89% were counted once. Around 1.7% of the sample goes to the ten largest clones. Sample: PBMCs or T cells enriched from blood (not recorded which). The receptor source for this set is a woman in her 30s who had recovered from COVID-19.

CDR3 region: CASRRRGRLVTEAFF. The CDR3 DNA follows: TGTGCCAGCAGAAGAAGGGGGCGCTTGGTCACTGAAGCTTTCTTT. V is TRBV25-1 and J is TRBJ1-1; 7 bases are shared with TRBD1. The V segment lost 6 bases and the J segment 4 bases; nucleotides outside the gene matches: 11. CDR3 length: 15 amino acids. In germline, CDR1 is MGHDK, CDR2 SYGVNS.

This chain links TRBV2 with TRBJ2-3; D uncertain. With 7 bases removed from V and 0 bases from J, the gap between germline ends came to 14 bases. The germline V gene has CDR1 SNHLY and CDR2 FYNNEI. The CDR3 is 15 residues long. For the CDR3, the DNA is TGTGCCAGCAAGGAGAGGCCCATTAGCACAGATACGCAGTATTTT. Translation gives CASKERPISTDTQYF.

The rearrangement links TRBV5-1 to TRBJ2-2; TRBD1 agrees at 9 bases. This CDR3 region has 15 residues. Germline lookup yields CDR1 SGHRS and CDR2 YFSETQ. Unmatched junction bases numbered 8, after V lost 4 bases and J lost 7 bases. The CDR3 nucleotides read TGCGCCAGCAGCCCAGGGACAGGGATTGACGGGGAGCTGTTTTTT. The encoded protein is CASSPGTGIDGELFF.

The CDR3, as DNA: TGTGCCAGCAATAGGGGTTCTCCTGGGATATCGCAGTTCTTC. Translated: CASNRGSPGISQFF. The V gene is TRBV28, the J gene TRBJ2-1; tentatively, D is TRBD1 (5 bases). Per germline, CDR1 MDHEN and CDR2 SYDVKM. V dropped 7 bases and J dropped 12 bases, with 22 bases sitting between them. This CDR3 contains 14 residues.

This clone was counted only a few times. CDR3 coding DNA: TGTGCCAGCAGTTATGCGGGGGTCCCCAATGAGCAGTTCTTC. This translates into CASSYAGVPNEQFF. This chain links TRBV6-5 with TRBJ2-1, with 7 bases lining up with TRBD2. This CDR3 comprises 14 residues. From germline, CDR1 is MNHEY and CDR2 SVGAGI. V gave up 3 bases and J gave up 6 bases; unmatched junction bases: 5.

V and J are TRBV5-6 and TRBJ2-3, with 12 bases aligning to TRBD2. Germline V gene sequence: CDR1 SGHDT, CDR2 YYEEEE. This CDR3 is built from 16 residues. The junction had 3 bases not matched to a gene; V was cut back by 0 bases and J by 4 bases. The CDR3 sequence is CASSLETSGGPDTQYF. CDR3 bases: TGTGCCAGCAGCTTGGAAACTAGCGGGGGGCCAGATACGCAGTATTTT.

This clone was seen only once. The chain joins TRBV5-1 to TRBJ2-5; 11 positions agree with TRBD2. Germline loops: CDR1 SGHRS, CDR2 YFSETQ. This CDR3 has 15 residues. Trimming at V came to 4 bases and at J to 2 bases, leaving 4 bases not matched to a gene. Written as DNA, the CDR3 is TGCGCCAGCAGCCCAGGGACTAGCGGACAAGAGACCCAGTACTTC. Protein sequence: CASSPGTSGQETQYF.

This rearrangement joins TRBV6-6 to TRBJ1-5, with 7 bases aligning to TRBD1. Trimming removed 7 bases from V and 0 bases from J; junction bases left unmatched: 6. Germline loops: CDR1 MNHNY, CDR2 SVGAGI (reference sequence). This CDR3 is built from 15 residues. The CDR3 region is CASTPGQNSNQPQHF. CDR3 coding DNA: TGTGCCAGCACTCCGGGACAGAATAGCAATCAGCCCCAGCATTTT.

The chain is built from TRBV18 and TRBJ2-3; D is possibly TRBD1 (5 bases). The CDR3 has 17 residues. V was clipped by 3 bases and J by 0 bases, with 16 bases between them. Germline CDR1 KGHSH, CDR2 LQKENI. This chain's CDR3 is CASSPRTHQTSTDTQYF. The CDR3 nucleotides read TGTGCCAGCTCACCCCGGACACACCAGACTAGCACAGATACGCAGTATTTT.

The chain links TRBV28 to TRBJ1-2; TRBD1 is a possible D gene (5 bases). Germline V CDR1 and CDR2: MDHEN, SYDVKM. Trimming took off 5 bases at V and 4 bases at J, with 17 bases between the two ends. The CDR3 is 15 residues long. In DNA form, the CDR3 reads TGTGCCAGCAGTCCCGTAACAGGAGGGGCCTATGGCTACACCTTC. The encoded protein is CASSPVTGGAYGYTF.

This chain links TRBV21-1 with TRBJ1-5. TRBV21-1 is flagged as a pseudogene. The CDR3 is made up of 20 amino acids. CDR3 sequence: CASSKLAPFWSLYSNQPQHF. CDR3 coding DNA: TGTGCCAGCAGCAAATTGGCTCCATTTTGGAGTCTCTATAGCAATCAGCCCCAGCATTTT.

This clone was seen just once. The chain uses TRBV9 and TRBJ1-2, with D hard to call. The CDR3 is made up of 14 amino acids. CDR1 is SGDLS and CDR2 is YYNGEE in the germline V gene. Trimming took 4 bases from V and 8 from J, leaving 18 bases between them. CDR3 in amino acids: CASSPFGSKVGYTF. The DNA for the CDR3 is TGTGCCAGCAGCCCTTTCGGGTCGAAAGTCGGCTACACCTTC.

The chain carries TRBV3-1 (or the pseudogene TRBV3-2) and TRBJ1-2; no clear D. Germline V gives CDR1 LGHDT, CDR2 YNNKEL (reference sequence). The V end lost 5 bases, the J end lost 3 bases, and 13 bases lay between the germline ends. The CDR3 consists of 14 residues. The CDR3 region is CASSVTGVDYGYTF. CDR3 nucleotide sequence: TGTGCCAGCAGCGTTACCGGGGTGGACTATGGCTACACCTTC.

The chain carries TRBV30 and TRBJ2-5, with 8 positions matching TRBD1. The CDR3 length is 14 residues. Germline CDR1 is GTSNPN and CDR2 is SVGIG (reference sequence). The trim removed 2 bases at V and 0 bases at J, leaving 2 bases unmatched. The CDR3 DNA follows: TGTGCCTGGAGTATGGGACAGGACCAAGAGACCCAGTACTTC. Translating gives CAWSMGQDQETQYF.

The chain is built from TRBV7-9 and TRBJ2-2; the match to TRBD1 covers 7 bases. The V gene's germline CDR1 is SEHNR and CDR2 FQNEAQ (reference sequence). CDR3 size: 15 residues. V gave up 0 bases and J gave up 7 bases; unmatched junction bases: 5. The CDR3 protein is CASSLATGKRGELFF. CDR3 DNA sequence: TGTGCCAGCAGCTTAGCGACAGGGAAACGCGGGGAGCTGTTTTTT.

The chain combines TRBV24-1 with TRBJ1-4, with 9 nucleotides matching TRBD1. CDR1 and CDR2 (germline): KGHDR, SFDVKD. J was trimmed by 5 bases and V by 3 bases; bases with no gene match: 6. The CDR3 has 16 amino acids. The chain's CDR3 is CATSDPATGGNEKLFF. In DNA form, the CDR3 reads TGTGCCACCAGTGATCCCGCGACAGGGGGGAATGAAAAACTGTTTTTT.

This chain uses TRBV20-1 with TRBJ2-7, with 7 bases aligning to TRBD2. The ends lost 3 bases at V and 6 bases at J; junction bases unmatched: 8. CDR1 DFQATT and CDR2 SNEGSKA come from the germline V gene (reference sequence). The CDR3 runs 13 residues. For the CDR3, the DNA is TGCAGTGCTAGTAAGGCGGGAGAGGGCGAGCAGTACTTC. Translated, it gives CSASKAGEGEQYF.

The chain joins TRBV5-1 to TRBJ2-3, with D tentatively TRBD2 (5 bases). Germline CDR1 is SGHRS and CDR2 is YFSETQ. The germline V and J ends were trimmed by 4 bases and 2 bases, with 14 bases remaining between them. The CDR3 length is 15 residues. The CDR3 spells CASSHRNGDTDTQYF. CDR3 nucleotide sequence: TGCGCCAGCAGCCACCGGAACGGGGACACAGATACGCAGTATTTT.

CDR3 DNA: TGTGCCAGCAGTTTCGGGGATCCCTTACCTGAAGCTTTCTTT. It translates to CASSFGDPLPEAFF. V gene TRBV28 combines with J gene TRBJ1-1; D gene unclear. The CDR3 length is 14 residues. The V and J ends lost 3 bases and 6 bases respectively, with 14 bases between them. Germline CDR1 is MDHEN and CDR2 is SYDVKM.

The chain employs TRBV3-1 (or the pseudogene TRBV3-2) and TRBJ2-7; D is perhaps TRBD2 (5 bases). V lost 4 bases to trimming and J lost 0 bases, with 13 bases between them. The CDR3 loop spans 15 amino acids. Germline V CDR1 and CDR2: LGHDT, YNNKEL (reference sequence). As DNA, the CDR3 is TGTGCCAGCAGCCCCAGACGGGGAATCTCCTACGAGCAGTACTTC. Translated, it gives CASSPRRGISYEQYF.

This chain joins TRBV6-2 or TRBV6-3 and TRBJ2-7; D unclear. This CDR3 has 14 amino acids. Germline CDR1 and CDR2: MNHEY and SVGEGT. Deletions cut 1 base from V and 3 bases from J, with 10 bases between. CDR3 sequence (DNA): TGTGCCAGCAGTTACTTTCTCCCTTACTACGAGCAGTACTTC. It yields the protein CASSYFLPYYEQYF.

This clone is a singleton in its sample. DNA for the CDR3: TGTGCCATCAGAACAGATCTCTCTGGAAACACCATATATTTT. The encoded protein is CAIRTDLSGNTIYF. The V gene is TRBV10-3, the J gene TRBJ1-3; no definite D call. Germline loops: CDR1 ENHRY, CDR2 SYGVKD. Trimming stripped 6 bases from V and 0 bases from J, with 9 bases between. This CDR3 region has 14 residues.